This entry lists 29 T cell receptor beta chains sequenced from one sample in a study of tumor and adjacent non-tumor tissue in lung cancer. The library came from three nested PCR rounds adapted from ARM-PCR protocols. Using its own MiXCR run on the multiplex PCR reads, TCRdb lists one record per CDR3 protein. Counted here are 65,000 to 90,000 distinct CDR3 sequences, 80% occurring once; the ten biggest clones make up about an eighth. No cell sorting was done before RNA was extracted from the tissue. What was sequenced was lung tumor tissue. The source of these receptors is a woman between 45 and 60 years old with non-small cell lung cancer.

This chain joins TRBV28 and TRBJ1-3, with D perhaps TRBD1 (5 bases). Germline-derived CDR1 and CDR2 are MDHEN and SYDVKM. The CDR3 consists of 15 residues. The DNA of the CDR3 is TGTGTCAACAGTCGTGGGACCAGCTCTGGAAACACCATATATTTT. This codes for CVNSRGTSSGNTIYF.

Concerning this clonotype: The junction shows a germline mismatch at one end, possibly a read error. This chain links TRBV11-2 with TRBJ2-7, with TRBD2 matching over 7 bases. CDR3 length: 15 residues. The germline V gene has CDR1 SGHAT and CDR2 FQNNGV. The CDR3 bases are TGTGCCAGCAGCCCTCAGGCTAGCGGTTCCTACAAGCCGTATTTC. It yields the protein CASSPQASGSYKPYF.

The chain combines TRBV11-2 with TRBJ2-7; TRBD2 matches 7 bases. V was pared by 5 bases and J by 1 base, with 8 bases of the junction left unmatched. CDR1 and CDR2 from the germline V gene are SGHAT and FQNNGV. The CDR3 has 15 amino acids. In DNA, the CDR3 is TGTGCCAGCAGCCCTGATGCTAGCGGTTCCTACGAGCAGTACTTC. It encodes CASSPDASGSYEQYF.

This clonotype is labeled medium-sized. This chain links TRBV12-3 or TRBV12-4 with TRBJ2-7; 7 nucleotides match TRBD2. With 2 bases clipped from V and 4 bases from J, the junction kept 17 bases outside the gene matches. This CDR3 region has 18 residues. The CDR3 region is CASSLTAGLHRNGYEQYF. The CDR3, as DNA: TGTGCCAGCAGTTTAACAGCGGGACTACACCGAAATGGGTACGAGCAGTACTTC.

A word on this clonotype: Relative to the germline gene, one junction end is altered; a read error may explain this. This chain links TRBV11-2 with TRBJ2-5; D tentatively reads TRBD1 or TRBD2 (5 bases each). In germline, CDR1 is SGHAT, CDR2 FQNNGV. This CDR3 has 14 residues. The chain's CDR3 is CASNLLERGQTQYF. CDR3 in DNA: TGTGCCAGCAACTTATTGGAGAGGGGACAGACCCAGTACTTC.

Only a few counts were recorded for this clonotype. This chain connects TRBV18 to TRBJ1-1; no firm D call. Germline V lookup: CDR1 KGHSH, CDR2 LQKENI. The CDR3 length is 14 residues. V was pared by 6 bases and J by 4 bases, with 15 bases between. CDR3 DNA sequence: TGTGCCAGCTCGTCTATTACGGGTGGCACTGAAGCTTTCTTT. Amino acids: CASSSITGGTEAFF.

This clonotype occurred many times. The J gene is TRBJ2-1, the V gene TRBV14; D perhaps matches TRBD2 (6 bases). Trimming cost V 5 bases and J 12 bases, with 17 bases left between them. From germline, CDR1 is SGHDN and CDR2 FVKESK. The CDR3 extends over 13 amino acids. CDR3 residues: CASSVTHAGGQFF. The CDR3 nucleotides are TGTGCCAGCAGCGTGACACACGCCGGGGGGCAGTTCTTC.

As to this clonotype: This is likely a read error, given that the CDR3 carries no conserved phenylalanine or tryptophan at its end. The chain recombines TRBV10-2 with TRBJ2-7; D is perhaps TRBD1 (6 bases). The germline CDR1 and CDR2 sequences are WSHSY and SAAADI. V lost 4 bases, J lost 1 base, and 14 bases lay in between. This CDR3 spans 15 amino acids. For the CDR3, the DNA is TGCGCCAGCAGTGGGAGCGACAGGATTTCCTACGAGCAGTACCTC. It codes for CASSGSDRISYEQYL.

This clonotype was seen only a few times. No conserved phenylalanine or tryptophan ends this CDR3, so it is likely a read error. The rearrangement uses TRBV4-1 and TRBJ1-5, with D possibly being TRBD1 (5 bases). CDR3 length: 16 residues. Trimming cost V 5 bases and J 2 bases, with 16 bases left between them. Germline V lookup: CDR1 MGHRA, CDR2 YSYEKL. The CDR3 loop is CASSARQRDGNQPQHS. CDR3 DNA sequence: TGCGCCAGCAGCGCCCGACAGAGGGACGGCAATCAGCCCCAGCATTCT.

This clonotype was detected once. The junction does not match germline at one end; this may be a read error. The CDR3 nucleotides are TGTGCCATCAGTGCTATAACGGGACGGGACTTGTTCTACGAGCAATACTTC. Its translation is CAISAITGRDLFYEQYF. The chain has TRBV10-3 and TRBJ2-7; D is perhaps TRBD2 (6 bases). Germline lookup yields CDR1 ENHRY and CDR2 SYGVKD. This CDR3 spans 17 amino acids.

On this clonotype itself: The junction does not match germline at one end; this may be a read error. The chain's CDR3 is CAISYYDTEEAFF. The CDR3 region has the DNA TGTGCCATCAGTTACTATGACACAGAGGAAGCTTTCTTT. The rearrangement uses TRBV6-2 or TRBV6-3 and TRBJ1-1; D uncertain. The CDR3 covers 13 residues. Germline-derived CDR1 and CDR2 are MNHEY and SVGEGT.

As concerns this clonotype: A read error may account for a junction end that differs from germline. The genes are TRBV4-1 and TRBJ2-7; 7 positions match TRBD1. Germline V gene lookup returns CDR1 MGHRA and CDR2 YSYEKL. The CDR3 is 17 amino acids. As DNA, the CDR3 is TGCGCCAACAGCCAAGCCTTTGGTAGGGGGCGTTTCTACGACCAGTACTTC. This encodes CANSQAFGRGRFYDQYF.

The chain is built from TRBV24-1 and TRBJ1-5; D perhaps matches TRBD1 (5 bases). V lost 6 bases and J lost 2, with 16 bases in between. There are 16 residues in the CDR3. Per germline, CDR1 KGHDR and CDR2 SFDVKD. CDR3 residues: CATSTAGPGGNQPQHF. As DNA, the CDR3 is TGTGCCACCAGTACCGCTGGTCCGGGGGGCAATCAGCCCCAGCATTTT.

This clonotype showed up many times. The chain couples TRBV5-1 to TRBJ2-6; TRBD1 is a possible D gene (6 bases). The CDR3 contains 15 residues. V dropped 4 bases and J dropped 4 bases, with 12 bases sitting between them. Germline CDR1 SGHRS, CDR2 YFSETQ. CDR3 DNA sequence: TGCGCCAGCAGCCATGGGGGCTCCGGGGCCAACGTCCTGACTTTC. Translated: CASSHGGSGANVLTF.

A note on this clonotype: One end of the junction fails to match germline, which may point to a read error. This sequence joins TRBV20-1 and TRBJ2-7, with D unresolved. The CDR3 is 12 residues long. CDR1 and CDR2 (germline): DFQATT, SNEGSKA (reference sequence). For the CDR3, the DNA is TGCAGTGCTAGTTGGCAGCGATACGAGCAGTACTTT. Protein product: CSASWQRYEQYF.

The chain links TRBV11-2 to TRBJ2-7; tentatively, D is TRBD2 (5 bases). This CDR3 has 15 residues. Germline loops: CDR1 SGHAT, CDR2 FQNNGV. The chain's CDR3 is CGSSPWASSSYEQYF. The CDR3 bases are TGTGGTAGCAGCCCTTGGGCTAGCAGTTCCTACGAGCAGTACTTC.

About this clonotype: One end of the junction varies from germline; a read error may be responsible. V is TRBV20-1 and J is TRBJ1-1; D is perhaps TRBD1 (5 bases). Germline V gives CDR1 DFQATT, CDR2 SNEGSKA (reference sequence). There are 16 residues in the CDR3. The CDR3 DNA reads TGCAGTGCTAGAGATCCCGTGACAGAGACGAACAGTGAAGCTTTCTTT. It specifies CSARDPVTETNSEAFF.

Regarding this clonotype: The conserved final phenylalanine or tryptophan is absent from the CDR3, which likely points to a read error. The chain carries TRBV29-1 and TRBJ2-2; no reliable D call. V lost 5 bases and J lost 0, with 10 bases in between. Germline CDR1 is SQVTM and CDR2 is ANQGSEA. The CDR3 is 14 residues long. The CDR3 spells CSVSPGANTGELFI. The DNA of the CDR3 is TGCAGCGTTAGTCCAGGTGCGAACACCGGGGAGCTGTTTATT.

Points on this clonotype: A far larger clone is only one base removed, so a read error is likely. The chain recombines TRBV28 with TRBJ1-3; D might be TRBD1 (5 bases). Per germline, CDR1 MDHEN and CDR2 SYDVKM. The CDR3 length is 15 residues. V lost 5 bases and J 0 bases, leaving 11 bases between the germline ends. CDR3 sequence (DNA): TGTGCCAGCAGTCGTGGGGCCAGCTCTGGAAACACCATATATTTT. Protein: CASSRGASSGNTIYF.

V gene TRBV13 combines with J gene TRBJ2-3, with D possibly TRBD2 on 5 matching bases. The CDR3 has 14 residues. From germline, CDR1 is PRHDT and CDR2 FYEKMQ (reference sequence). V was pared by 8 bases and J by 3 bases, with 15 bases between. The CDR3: CASCFPGRTDTQYF. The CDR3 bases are TGTGCCAGCTGTTTTCCGGGAAGAACAGATACGCAGTATTTT.

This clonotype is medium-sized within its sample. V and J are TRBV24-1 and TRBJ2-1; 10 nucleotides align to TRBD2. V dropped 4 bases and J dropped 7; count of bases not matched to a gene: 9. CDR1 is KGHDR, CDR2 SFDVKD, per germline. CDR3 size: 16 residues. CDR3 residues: CATSDPGGAGGNEQFF. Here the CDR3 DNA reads TGTGCCACCAGTGACCCCGGCGGAGCGGGGGGGAATGAGCAGTTCTTC.

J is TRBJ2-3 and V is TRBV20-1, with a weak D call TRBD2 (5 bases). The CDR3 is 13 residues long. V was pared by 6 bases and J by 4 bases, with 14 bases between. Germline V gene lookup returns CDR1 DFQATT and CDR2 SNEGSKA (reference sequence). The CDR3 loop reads CSARNSVPDTQYF. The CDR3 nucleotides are TGCAGTGCCCGTAATAGCGTGCCAGATACGCAGTATTTT.

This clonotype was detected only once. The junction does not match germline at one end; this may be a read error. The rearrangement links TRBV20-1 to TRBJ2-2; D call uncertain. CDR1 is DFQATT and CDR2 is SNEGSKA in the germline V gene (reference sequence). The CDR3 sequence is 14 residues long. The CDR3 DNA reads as TGCAGTGCTGGAGACCCAGCAGGTCCCGGGGAGCTGTTTTTT. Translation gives CSAGDPAGPGELFF.

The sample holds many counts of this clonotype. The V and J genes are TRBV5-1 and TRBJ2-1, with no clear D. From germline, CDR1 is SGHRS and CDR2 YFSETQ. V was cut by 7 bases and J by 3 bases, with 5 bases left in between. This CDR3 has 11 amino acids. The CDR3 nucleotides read TGCGCCAGCTCTGACTACAATGAGCAGTTCTTC. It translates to CASSDYNEQFF.

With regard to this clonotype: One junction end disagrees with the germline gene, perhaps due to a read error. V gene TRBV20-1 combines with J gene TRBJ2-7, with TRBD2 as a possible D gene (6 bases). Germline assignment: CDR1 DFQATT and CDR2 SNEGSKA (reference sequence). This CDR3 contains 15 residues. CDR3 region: CSARVKEGLSYEQYF. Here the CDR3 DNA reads TGCAGTGCTAGAGTAAAGGAGGGCCTGTCCTACGAGCAGTATTTC.

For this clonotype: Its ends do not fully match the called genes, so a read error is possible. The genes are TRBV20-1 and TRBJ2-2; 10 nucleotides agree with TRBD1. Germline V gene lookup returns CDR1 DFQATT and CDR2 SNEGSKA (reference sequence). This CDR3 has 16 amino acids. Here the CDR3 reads CSARGIRQGATEELFF. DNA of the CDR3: TGCAGTGCTAGAGGGATAAGACAGGGGGCCACCGAGGAGCTGTTTTTT.

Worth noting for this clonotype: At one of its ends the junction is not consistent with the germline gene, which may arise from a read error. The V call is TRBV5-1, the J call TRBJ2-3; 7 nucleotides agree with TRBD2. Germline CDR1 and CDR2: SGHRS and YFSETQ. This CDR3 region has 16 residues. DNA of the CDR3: TGCGTCAGCAGCTTTATGTGGGACTACCGCTTAGATACGCAGTATTTT. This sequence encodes CVSSFMWDYRLDTQYF.

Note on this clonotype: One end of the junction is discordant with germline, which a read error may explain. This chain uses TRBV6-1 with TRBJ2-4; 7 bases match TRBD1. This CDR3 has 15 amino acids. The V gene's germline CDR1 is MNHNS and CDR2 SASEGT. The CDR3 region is CTSSDRVPPPNIQYF. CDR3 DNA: TGTACCAGCAGTGACAGGGTTCCTCCGCCAAACATTCAGTACTTC.

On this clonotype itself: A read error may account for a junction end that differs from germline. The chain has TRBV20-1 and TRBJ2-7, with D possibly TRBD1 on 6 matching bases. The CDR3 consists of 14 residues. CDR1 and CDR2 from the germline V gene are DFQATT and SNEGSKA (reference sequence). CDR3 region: CSARRGIRLYEQNF. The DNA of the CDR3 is TGCAGTGCTAGGAGGGGGATAAGGCTTTACGAGCAGAACTTC.